A selection of T cell receptor beta chains follows, all from one sample in a study of T cells in Graves' hyperthyroidism and ophthalmopathy. TCRdb analysed the multiplex PCR reads with MiXCR anew, one entry per CDR3 protein. Among over 250,000 distinct CDR3 sequences listed, roughly 13% were seen once. Material: blood. Receptors originate from a woman aged 35 to 49 with Graves' ophthalmopathy. Both conserved end residues are part of each CDR3. A D gene is named only where the DNA matches it firmly. Clone sizes are given selectively: once, few, many, or a class where the clone is expanded.

NA	TRBJ1-1	TRBV30	many	CAWKLSHRNTEAFF	TGTGCCTGGAAACTTAGCCATAGGAACACTGAAGCTTTCTTT
NA	TRBJ2-7	TRBV6-1	many	CASSTSGQAVVDEQYF	TGTGCCAGCAGTACCTCTGGGCAGGCGGTTGTCGACGAGCAGTACTTC
NA	TRBJ1-1	TRBV12-3/TRBV12-4	many	CASSPSAGGTEAFF	TGTGCCAGCAGTCCGTCGGCTGGCGGAACTGAAGCTTTCTTT
NA	TRBJ2-2	TRBV20-1	many	CSAKVRTNTGELFF	TGCAGTGCTAAGGTCAGGACGAACACCGGGGAGCTGTTTTTT
NA	TRBJ2-1	TRBV3-1	many	CASSQRRLAEQFF	TGTGCCAGCAGCCAAAGAAGACTGGCAGAGCAGTTCTTC
NA	TRBJ2-2	TRBV7-9	NA	CASSFKGNTGELFF	TGTGCCAGCAGCTTTAAAGGGAACACCGGGGAGCTGTTTTTT
NA	TRBJ2-7	TRBV12-3/TRBV12-4	NA	CASNQYGGPSSYEQYF	TGTGCCAGCAACCAGTATGGGGGTCCGAGCTCCTACGAGCAGTACTTC
NA	TRBJ1-1	TRBV3-1	many	CASSQEPLRGNPEAFF	TGTGCCAGCAGCCAAGAGCCCCTCAGGGGCAACCCTGAAGCTTTCTTT
NA	TRBJ2-1	TRBV20-1	NA	CSARDFREPLLHNEQFF	TGCAGTGCTAGAGATTTCCGCGAGCCACTCCTACACAATGAGCAGTTCTTC
NA	TRBJ2-3	TRBV3-1	NA	CASSPTWGGAEIDTQYF	TGTGCCAGCAGCCCCACCTGGGGGGGGGCCGAGATCGATACGCAGTATTTT
TRBD2	TRBJ2-7	TRBV12-3/TRBV12-4	few	CASSLPGRGAYEQYF	TGTGCCAGCAGTCTCCCGGGGCGGGGGGCCTACGAGCAGTACTTC
TRBD2	TRBJ2-7	TRBV5-1	NA	CASSPGSGDEQYF	TGCGCCAGCTCCCCGGGCAGCGGGGACGAGCAGTACTTC
NA	TRBJ1-1	TRBV6-6	NA	CASSYSYLGDTEAFF	TGTGCCAGCAGTTACTCGTACCTTGGGGACACTGAAGCTTTCTTT
TRBD2	TRBJ2-5	TRBV5-4	many	CASSSQGGEETQYF	TGTGCCAGCAGCTCCCAGGGAGGGGAGGAGACCCAGTACTTC
NA	TRBJ2-5	TRBV11-3	many	CASSSTGVLETQYF	TGTGCCAGCAGCTCGACGGGGGTTTTGGAGACCCAGTACTTC
TRBD1	TRBJ2-7	TRBV5-8	many	CASRLTGGTAYEQYF	TGTGCCAGCAGACTAACAGGGGGCACCGCCTACGAGCAGTACTTC
NA	TRBJ1-4	TRBV18	few	CASSIRGLATNEKLFF	TGTGCCAGCTCAATCCGGGGGCTCGCAACTAATGAAAAACTGTTTTTT
TRBD2	TRBJ2-1	TRBV11-2	few	CASSWTSGAYNEQLF	TGTGCCAGCAGCTGGACTAGCGGAGCCTACAATGAGCAGCTCTTC
NA	TRBJ1-5	TRBV19	NA	CASSVADYNQPQHF	TGTGCCAGTAGCGTTGCTGACTACAATCAGCCCCAGCATTTT
NA	TRBJ2-3	TRBV20-1	few	CSALRGSSTDTQYF	TGCAGTGCCTTAAGGGGTTCTAGCACAGATACGCAGTATTTT
NA	TRBJ1-2	TRBV6-1	once	CASSRSIPGEGYGYTF	TGTGCCAGCAGTCGGTCGATCCCAGGGGAGGGGTATGGCTACACCTTC
NA	TRBJ2-7	TRBV6-1	NA	CASSPRVQSYEQYF	TGTGCCAGCAGTCCCCGGGTCCAAAGCTACGAGCAGTACTTC
TRBD2	TRBJ2-2	TRBV19	NA	CATSYSGRQTGELFF	TGTGCCACCTCCTATAGCGGGAGACAAACCGGGGAGCTGTTTTTT
NA	TRBJ2-2	TRBV30	many	CAWSRADRQLFF	TGTGCCTGGAGTCGCGCCGACAGGCAGCTGTTTTTT